The next 22 T cell receptor beta chains were all read from a single sample in a study of radiotherapy plus CTLA-4 blockade in lung cancer. The data were produced by immunoSEQ multiplex PCR, yet TCRdb's version contains in-frame clones alone and is incomplete. Seen here are about 98,000 clones, just over 85% observed once, and the top ten hold more than 4.5%. The specimen comprised peripheral blood, sampled from a patient treated with radiotherapy plus ipilimumab. The receptors stem from a human donor with non-small cell lung cancer that progressed on radiotherapy plus ipilimumab.

The CDR3 coding sequence is TGTGCCAGCAGTTTAAGAGCGGGAGGGGACACCGGGGAGCTGTTTTTT. It encodes CASSLRAGGDTGELFF. The chain uses TRBV27 and TRBJ2-2, with 10 bases fitting TRBD2. CDR3 length: 16 residues. Germline lookup yields CDR1 MNHEY and CDR2 SMNVEV (reference sequence). V was pared by 2 bases and J by 3 bases, with 3 bases of the junction left unmatched.

The chain joins TRBV30 to TRBJ2-3; 9 bases align to TRBD2. This CDR3 region has 13 residues. J was trimmed by 4 bases and V by 2 bases; bases with no gene match: 1. The germline gives CDR1 GTSNPN, CDR2 SVGIG (reference sequence). The CDR3: CAWSIAGADTQYF. In DNA form, the CDR3 reads TGTGCCTGGAGTATAGCGGGGGCAGATACGCAGTATTTT.

This clone was counted once. V usage is TRBV29-1 and J usage is TRBJ1-2, with D tentatively TRBD1 (6 bases). Looked up from germline, CDR1 is SQVTM and CDR2 is ANQGSEA. V was clipped by 2 bases and J by 4 bases, with 14 bases between them. This CDR3 is 14 amino acids long. DNA of the CDR3: TGCAGCGTTGAACAAGACAGGCCCGCCTATGGCTACACCTTC. Translating it yields CSVEQDRPAYGYTF.

V gene TRBV5-1 combines with J gene TRBJ2-3; 11 bases are a match to TRBD2. Germline V CDR1 and CDR2: SGHRS, YFSETQ. This CDR3 spans 17 amino acids. V trimming: 4 bases; J trimming: 4 bases; junction bases outside the gene matches: 11. The CDR3 reads CASSPPTTSGSSDTQYF. The DNA for the CDR3 is TGCGCCAGCAGCCCCCCGACAACTAGCGGGAGTTCAGATACGCAGTATTTT. The whole variable domain, remainder taken from reference TRBV5-1 and TRBJ2-3, is KAGVTQTPRYLIKTRGQQVTLSCSPISGHRSVSWYQQTPGQGLQFLFEYFSETQRNKGNFPGRFSGRQFSNSRSEMNVSTLELGDSALYLCASSPPTTSGSSDTQYFGPGTRLTVL.

The CDR3 region is CSAVEEIQYF. For the CDR3, the DNA is TGCAGTGCTGTAGAGGAAATTCAGTACTTC. The genes are TRBV20-1 and TRBJ2-4; no definite D call. This CDR3 spans 10 amino acids. V was trimmed by 5 bases and J by 10 bases, leaving 9 bases between them. From germline, CDR1 is DFQATT and CDR2 SNEGSKA (reference sequence).

CDR3 protein: CASSHPGNRNSYEQYF. The CDR3 coding sequence is TGCGCCAGCAGCCACCCGGGCAACAGGAACTCCTACGAGCAGTACTTC. The rearrangement uses TRBV4-1 and TRBJ2-7, with a possible D match to TRBD1 (5 bases). The CDR3 is 16 amino acids. V lost 3 bases and J lost 0, with 15 bases in between. The V gene's germline CDR1 is MGHRA and CDR2 YSYEKL.

This clone was counted between two and nine times. CDR3 in amino acids: CAISLIRQDHYEQYF. In nucleotides, the CDR3 is TGTGCCATCAGTCTCATTAGGCAAGACCACTACGAGCAGTACTTC. The chain has TRBV10-3 and TRBJ2-7, with D uncertain. This CDR3 region has 15 residues. The V end lost 5 bases, the J end lost 3 bases, and 17 bases lay between the germline ends. CDR1 and CDR2 from the germline V gene are ENHRY and SYGVKD.

This sequence joins TRBV7-9 and TRBJ1-1; D unclear. Germline CDR1 and CDR2: SEHNR and FQNEAQ (reference sequence). The CDR3 extends over 12 amino acids. Trimming removed 6 bases from V and 6 bases from J, with 11 bases in between. The DNA for the CDR3 is TGTGCCAGCAGAATCGGGGTTTCTGAAGCTTTCTTT. Translating it yields CASRIGVSEAFF. Drawing the rest from reference TRBV7-9 and TRBJ1-1, the complete variable domain is DTGVSQNPRHKITKRGQNVTFRCDPISEHNRLYWYRQTLGQGPEFLTYFQNEAQLEKSRLLSDRFSAERPKGSFSTLEIQRTEQGDSAMYLCASRIGVSEAFFGQGTRLTVV.

The chain links TRBV5-4 to TRBJ1-1; maybe TRBD1 (5 bases). CDR1 is SGHNT, CDR2 YYREEE, per germline (reference sequence). Deletions cut 7 bases from V and 0 bases from J, with 10 bases between. CDR3 length: 13 amino acids. CDR3 protein: CASGHSLNTEAFF. In DNA form, the CDR3 reads TGTGCCAGCGGACACAGCTTGAACACTGAAGCTTTCTTT.

This chain joins TRBV30 and TRBJ1-2; possibly TRBD1 for D (5 bases). V lost 0 bases to trimming and J lost 7 bases, with 15 bases between them. The CDR3 runs 14 residues. The germline gives CDR1 GTSNPN, CDR2 SVGIG (reference sequence). This CDR3 is CAWSVQTALGGYTF. The CDR3 bases are TGTGCCTGGAGTGTACAGACAGCCTTGGGTGGCTACACCTTC.

The chain combines TRBV5-1 with TRBJ2-7, with D perhaps being TRBD1 or TRBD2 (5 bases each). Trimming removed 4 bases from V and 2 bases from J, with 16 bases in between. The germline gives CDR1 SGHRS, CDR2 YFSETQ. There are 15 residues in the CDR3. The CDR3 bases are TGCGCCAGCAGCCTAAATAGCGACAGTGCCTACGAGCAGTACTTC. It encodes CASSLNSDSAYEQYF.

V and J are TRBV5-1 and TRBJ2-2, with TRBD2 as a possible D gene (6 bases). Germline lookup yields CDR1 SGHRS and CDR2 YFSETQ. This CDR3 spans 12 amino acids. With 3 bases removed from V and 6 bases from J, the gap between germline ends came to 6 bases. The CDR3 sequence is CASSWGAGELFF. In DNA, the CDR3 is TGCGCCAGCAGCTGGGGGGCCGGGGAGCTGTTTTTT.

V usage is TRBV5-1 and J usage is TRBJ2-3, with unresolved D. Germline-derived CDR1 and CDR2 are SGHRS and YFSETQ. The CDR3 loop spans 13 amino acids. Between the trimmed V and J ends, which lost 2 bases and 2 bases, there was a span of 6 bases. The CDR3 DNA sequence: TGCGCCAGCAGCTTTCTCCCCACAGATACGCAGTATTTT. This encodes CASSFLPTDTQYF.

The chain recombines TRBV7-3 with TRBJ2-1; D is unresolved. The CDR3 extends over 14 amino acids. Germline values: CDR1 SGHTA, CDR2 FQGTGA. V lost 1 base and J 8 bases, leaving 12 bases between the germline ends. CDR3 DNA: TGTGCCAGCAGCTTAAATCTCCGGGCGGATGAGCAGTTCTTC. Translating gives CASSLNLRADEQFF.

This chain links TRBV7-9 with TRBJ2-7; D might be TRBD1 (8 bases). V was pared by 5 bases and J by 3 bases, with 17 bases between. Germline V lookup: CDR1 SEHNR, CDR2 FQNEAQ (reference sequence). The length of the CDR3 is 15 residues. CDR3 bases: TGTGCCAGCAGCCCCCAACAGGGGGGGGTCTACGAGCAGTACTTC. As protein: CASSPQQGGVYEQYF.

The chain combines TRBV30 with TRBJ1-5, with unresolved D. The CDR3 runs to 14 residues. Trimming removed 0 bases at V and 1 base at J, with 7 bases between. Germline values: CDR1 GTSNPN, CDR2 SVGIG (reference sequence). This CDR3 is CAWSVEDSNQPQHF. CDR3 sequence (DNA): TGTGCCTGGAGTGTGGAAGACAGCAATCAGCCCCAGCATTTT.

CDR3 sequence reads: CASSRDQGRIAFF. The CDR3 DNA sequence: TGTGCCAGCAGCCGGGACCAGGGGAGGATTGCTTTCTTT. The chain recombines TRBV7-8 with TRBJ1-1; maybe TRBD1 (6 bases). Trimming removed 5 bases at V and 11 bases at J, with 18 bases between. Per germline, CDR1 SGHVS and CDR2 FQNEAQ. The CDR3 spans 13 residues.

This clone came up a few times. V gene TRBV2 combines with J gene TRBJ2-2; D gene unclear. This CDR3 has 14 amino acids. Germline lookup yields CDR1 SNHLY and CDR2 FYNNEI. Deletions cut 7 bases from V and 4 bases from J, with 13 bases between. This CDR3 is CASKSVQTTGELFF. Written as DNA, the CDR3 is TGTGCCAGCAAATCAGTACAGACCACCGGGGAGCTGTTTTTT.

The rearrangement uses TRBV6-5 and TRBJ2-2, with 8 bases matching TRBD1. With 8 bases clipped from V and 4 bases from J, the junction kept 9 bases outside the gene matches. CDR3 length: 15 amino acids. Germline assignment: CDR1 MNHEY and CDR2 SVGAGI. The CDR3 bases are TGTGCCAGCGGACCTGACAGGGGAATCACCGGGGAGCTGTTTTTT. Translated: CASGPDRGITGELFF.

The chain has TRBV5-1 and TRBJ2-2; tentatively, D is TRBD1 or TRBD2 (5 bases each). The CDR3 totals 15 residues. Germline assignment: CDR1 SGHRS and CDR2 YFSETQ. V lost 3 bases to trimming and J lost 1 base, with 10 bases between them. The CDR3: CASSSGTVNTGELFF. In DNA, the CDR3 is TGCGCCAGCAGCTCCGGGACGGTGAACACCGGGGAGCTGTTTTTT.

This clone appeared once. V and J are TRBV4-2 and TRBJ1-2; D gene unclear. V dropped 4 bases and J dropped 4 bases, with 19 bases sitting between them. The germline gives CDR1 LGHNA, CDR2 YNFKEQ. The CDR3 is 16 amino acids. CDR3 amino acids: CASSPPDGPRVYGYTF. CDR3 nucleotides: TGTGCCAGCAGCCCCCCCGATGGGCCTCGCGTCTATGGCTACACCTTC.

The rearrangement links TRBV2 to TRBJ2-7, with D perhaps TRBD2 (5 bases). This CDR3 spans 12 amino acids. V lost 6 bases and J 3 bases, leaving 9 bases between the germline ends. Germline values: CDR1 SNHLY, CDR2 FYNNEI. The CDR3 sequence: CASSVTSYEQYF. The CDR3 nucleotides are TGTGCCAGCAGCGTTACTAGCTACGAGCAGTACTTC.